One sample yielded the 14 T cell receptor beta chains listed below, sequenced in a study of cytomegalovirus exposure and HLA in healthy donors. PCR was performed using 60 Vbeta and 13 Jbeta primers. Sequencing used immunoSEQ multiplex PCR; TCRdb keeps in-frame clones, though not all of them. The sample has 160,000 or so clones; more than 65% are singletons. Sequencing was carried out using PBMCs. These receptors were obtained from a man younger than 35 in good health and CMV-seropositive.

The genes are TRBV19 and TRBJ1-1, with a tentative D call TRBD1 (6 bases). Trimming took 10 bases from V and 3 from J, leaving 18 bases between them. Germline V gene lookup returns CDR1 LNHDA and CDR2 SQIVND (reference sequence). The CDR3 runs 14 residues. DNA for the CDR3: TGTGCCAATCAAATTACAGGGTGGGACACTGAAGCTTTCTTT. This codes for CANQITGWDTEAFF.

The chain recombines TRBV5-1 with TRBJ1-4, with 7 bases aligning to TRBD1. The CDR3 is 13 residues long. Trimming at V came to 7 bases and at J to 3 bases, leaving 3 bases not matched to a gene. CDR1 SGHRS and CDR2 YFSETQ come from the germline V gene. The CDR3 DNA is TGCGCCAGCGGCGGGACAGCTAATGAAAAACTGTTTTTT. Translating gives CASGGTANEKLFF.

In DNA form, the CDR3 reads TGTGCCAGCAGTGAACGTGTCGGGGGGTATCAGCCCCAGCATTTT. This gives the protein CASSERVGGYQPQHF. This chain connects TRBV6-1 to TRBJ1-5; perhaps TRBD1 as D (5 bases). CDR3 length: 15 residues. Per the germline V gene, CDR1 is MNHNS and CDR2 is SASEGT. Deletions cut 2 bases from V and 5 bases from J, with 13 bases between.

The rearrangement uses TRBV7-2 and TRBJ2-7; D perhaps matches TRBD1 (6 bases). The V and J ends lost 5 bases and 4 bases respectively, with 15 bases between them. The CDR3 covers 14 residues. In germline, CDR1 is SGHTA, CDR2 FQGNSA. CDR3 region: CASSLGHPGYEQYV. CDR3 DNA sequence: TGTGCCAGCAGCCTGGGACATCCGGGGTACGAGCAGTACGTC.

V is TRBV5-4 and J is TRBJ2-1, with TRBD2 as a possible D gene (6 bases). Germline V gene lookup returns CDR1 SGHNT and CDR2 YYREEE (reference sequence). V lost 2 bases and J 5 bases, leaving 11 bases between the germline ends. The CDR3 sequence is 14 residues long. The CDR3 DNA reads as TGTGCCAGCAGCTTAGACCCGGGGGACAATGAGCAGTTCTTC. This gives the protein CASSLDPGDNEQFF.

The chain links TRBV30 to TRBJ1-2; TRBD1 aligns across 11 bases. Unmatched junction bases numbered 8, after V lost 0 bases and J lost 8 bases. Looked up from germline, CDR1 is GTSNPN and CDR2 is SVGIG (reference sequence). CDR3 size: 15 residues. DNA for the CDR3: TGTGCCTGGAGTGTAGGGACAGGGGGGGTGAGGGGCTACACCTTC. It translates to CAWSVGTGGVRGYTF.

The sample holds a few counts of this clone. The chain employs TRBV11-3 and TRBJ1-1; possible D gene TRBD1, 5 bases. From germline, CDR1 is SGHNT and CDR2 YENEEA. Trimming removed 5 bases at V and 1 base at J, with 8 bases between. The CDR3 loop spans 13 amino acids. The CDR3 bases are TGTGCCAGCAGCCCAACAGGGAACACTGAAGCTTTCTTT. This gives the protein CASSPTGNTEAFF.

The chain uses TRBV21-1 and TRBJ2-7; the table names TRBD2, a call not compared with the DNA. TRBV21-1 is an annotated pseudogene. The CDR3 is 13 amino acids. In DNA form, the CDR3 reads TGTGCCAGCAGCGTCCGGGACTACTACGAGCAGTACGTC. Residues: CASSVRDYYEQYV.

This clone showed up just a few times. This chain links TRBV10-3 with TRBJ1-5, with D maybe TRBD1 (5 bases). With 0 bases removed from V and 11 bases from J, the gap between germline ends came to 14 bases. The CDR3 runs 14 residues. Germline V gene data show CDR1 as ENHRY and CDR2 as SYGVKD. CDR3 sequence reads: CAISESPGSAAQHF. In DNA, the CDR3 is TGTGCCATCAGTGAGTCGCCAGGGTCTGCGGCCCAGCATTTT.

V and J are TRBV4-2 and TRBJ2-3, with D tentatively TRBD2 (6 bases). V lost 4 bases to trimming and J lost 4 bases, with 21 bases between them. The CDR3 loop spans 17 amino acids. Looked up from germline, CDR1 is LGHNA and CDR2 is YNFKEQ. The CDR3, as DNA: TGTGCCAGCAGCCCACTTACGGGAGTGGATGCTGCAGATACGCAGTATTTT. Protein product: CASSPLTGVDAADTQYF.

The chain combines TRBV9 with TRBJ2-2; possible D gene TRBD2, 5 bases. V shed 4 bases and J shed 3 bases, with 13 bases lying between them. Germline values: CDR1 SGDLS, CDR2 YYNGEE. The CDR3 has 15 residues. This CDR3 reads CASSISDVDTGELFF. The CDR3 nucleotides are TGTGCCAGCAGCATTAGCGATGTCGACACCGGGGAGCTGTTTTTT.

The chain combines TRBV5-1 with TRBJ1-1; D might be TRBD1 (6 bases). The CDR3 totals 13 residues. Looked up from germline, CDR1 is SGHRS and CDR2 is YFSETQ. V shed 4 bases and J shed 7 bases, with 14 bases lying between them. The CDR3 coding sequence is TGCGCCAGCAGCCCGACGCCAGGGGATGAAGCTTTCTTT. Amino acids: CASSPTPGDEAFF.

The chain joins TRBV2 to TRBJ1-2; 11 bases are shared with TRBD1. This CDR3 spans 13 amino acids. The J segment lost 6 bases and the V segment lost 6 bases, leaving 3 bases of the junction unmatched. Germline V gene lookup returns CDR1 SNHLY and CDR2 FYNNEI. Here the CDR3 DNA reads TGTGCCAGCAGGGGACAGGGGGTAGATGGCTACACCTTC. It specifies CASRGQGVDGYTF.

The J gene is TRBJ2-2, the V gene TRBV5-1; 11 bases are shared with TRBD2. With V trimmed by 4 bases and J by 2 bases, 4 bases remained unmatched. CDR1 is SGHRS, CDR2 YFSETQ, per germline. The CDR3 extends over 16 amino acids. CDR3 sequence (DNA): TGCGCCAGCAGCGTGGGACTAGCGGCCAACACCGGGGAGCTGTTTTTT. This gives the protein CASSVGLAANTGELFF.